The 23 T cell receptor beta chains presented below share a single source sample, sequenced in a study of blood T cells in healthy people across ages. A sample-barcoded 5' primer and a J-beta primer mix were used in a second PCR of roughly 7 to 11 cycles. TCRdb processed the 5' RACE reads anew with MiXCR; each CDR3 protein has one entry. The table has more than 650,000 distinct CDR3 sequences, approximately 21% seen once. Sequencing used blood. The receptor set was obtained from a man aged 70-80 years in good health.

There are many counts of this clonotype. V gene TRBV20-1 combines with J gene TRBJ1-4; D is undetermined. Trimming shortened V by 0 bases and J by 0 bases, and 8 bases separated the two germline ends. Germline CDR1 and CDR2: DFQATT and SNEGSKA (reference sequence). CDR3 length equals 15 residues. The CDR3 DNA follows: TGCAGTGCTAGAGACAGGATGGCAACTAATGAAAAACTGTTTTTT. Protein product: CSARDRMATNEKLFF.

This clonotype showed up just a few times. The chain's CDR3 is CASSPSSGGWETQYF. DNA for the CDR3: TGTGCCAGCAGTCCCTCTAGCGGGGGATGGGAGACCCAGTACTTC. This rearrangement joins TRBV27 to TRBJ2-1; 10 nucleotides agree with TRBD2. TRBJ2-5 matches the DNA end more closely, so the J call is doubtful. This CDR3 is built from 15 residues. Germline CDR1 and CDR2: MNHEY and SMNVEV (reference sequence).

This clonotype occurred many times. The CDR3 nucleotides read TGTGCCACCAGCAGACTACCAAGGACAGGGTCTAACGAGCAGTACTTC. Translation gives CATSRLPRTGSNEQYF. The rearrangement joins TRBV15 to TRBJ2-7; 8 bases are a match to TRBD1. V was pared by 2 bases and J by 5 bases, with 11 bases of the junction left unmatched. Looked up from germline, CDR1 is LNHNV and CDR2 is YYDKDF (reference sequence). The CDR3 has 16 amino acids.

This clonotype has only a few counts. The V call is TRBV18, the J call TRBJ1-1, with 8 bases identical to TRBD1. The trim removed 6 bases at V and 4 bases at J, leaving 10 bases unmatched. Looked up from germline, CDR1 is KGHSH and CDR2 is LQKENI. This CDR3 comprises 15 residues. The CDR3 reads CASSRRTGTFTEAFF. CDR3 coding DNA: TGTGCCAGCTCTCGGCGGACAGGGACCTTCACTGAAGCTTTCTTT. Filled out from reference TRBV18 and TRBJ1-1, the complete variable domain reads NAGVMQNPRHLVRRRGQEARLRCSPMKGHSHVYWYRQLPEEGLKFMVYLQKENIIDESGMPKERFSAEFPKEGPSILRIQQVVRGDSAAYFCASSRRTGTFTEAFFGQGTRLTVV.

This clonotype has at least ten counts. This chain joins TRBV12-3 or TRBV12-4 and TRBJ2-7; 8 nucleotides agree with TRBD1. V dropped 7 bases and J dropped 6; count of bases not matched to a gene: 5. The CDR3 consists of 12 residues. The DNA for the CDR3 is TGTGCCAGCACCCAGGACAGGGTCGAGCAGTACTTC. Its protein is CASTQDRVEQYF.

This clonotype was seen repeatedly, ten times or more. The chain's CDR3 is CASSLAGVNVFYNEQFF. The DNA for the CDR3 is TGTGCCAGCAGCTTAGCTGGGGTCAATGTCTTCTACAATGAGCAGTTCTTC. V and J are TRBV11-1 and TRBJ2-1; the D is unclear. Germline assignment: CDR1 SGHAT and CDR2 FQDESV (reference sequence). Trimming cost V 0 bases and J 3 bases, with 15 bases left between them. The CDR3 contains 17 residues.

This chain uses TRBV18 with TRBJ1-1; weak D call: TRBD1 (5 bases). Trimming stripped 2 bases from V and 5 bases from J, with 9 bases between. Germline V lookup: CDR1 KGHSH, CDR2 LQKENI. The CDR3 loop spans 13 amino acids. The CDR3 here is CASSPNQGTEAFF. The DNA for the CDR3 is TGTGCCAGCTCACCAAATCAGGGAACTGAAGCTTTCTTT. Variable domain in full (rest from reference TRBV18 and TRBJ1-1): NAGVMQNPRHLVRRRGQEARLRCSPMKGHSHVYWYRQLPEEGLKFMVYLQKENIIDESGMPKERFSAEFPKEGPSILRIQQVVRGDSAAYFCASSPNQGTEAFFGQGTRLTVV.

The chain recombines TRBV29-1 with TRBJ1-1, with D uncertain. CDR1 is SQVTM, CDR2 ANQGSEA, per germline. V was trimmed by 7 bases and J by 0 bases, leaving 15 bases between them. CDR3 length equals 14 residues. CDR3 amino acids: CSARPFPMNTEAFF. The CDR3, as DNA: TGCAGCGCGCGACCGTTTCCCATGAACACTGAAGCTTTCTTT. Supplemented by reference TRBV29-1 and TRBJ1-1, the full variable domain reads SAVISQKPSRDICQRGTSLTIQCQVDSQVTMMFWYRQQPGQSLTLIATANQGSEATYESGFVIDKFPISRPNLTFSTLTVSNMSPEDSSIYLCSARPFPMNTEAFFGQGTRLTVV.

This clonotype was counted a few times. This rearrangement joins TRBV11-2 to TRBJ2-1; no definite D call. CDR1 is SGHAT, CDR2 FQNNGV, per germline. The CDR3 is 17 amino acids. The V and J ends lost 0 bases and 7 bases respectively, with 19 bases between them. The DNA of the CDR3 is TGTGCCAGCAGCTTAGATCCCATTGGGTATGATAGGAATGAGCAGTTCTTC. This translates into CASSLDPIGYDRNEQFF. The full variable domain, in which reference TRBV11-2 and TRBJ2-1 provide the parts outside the CDR3, is EAGVAQSPRYKIIEKRQSVAFWCNPISGHATLYWYQQILGQGPKLLIQFQNNGVVDDSQLPKDRFSAERLKGVDSTLKIQPAKLEDSAVYLCASSLDPIGYDRNEQFFGPGTRLTVL.

The V and J genes are TRBV6-5 and TRBJ2-3; TRBD2 matches 8 bases. With V trimmed by 6 bases and J by 0 bases, 8 bases remained unmatched. CDR3 length: 16 residues. Germline CDR1 reads MNHEY; CDR2 reads SVGAGI. This CDR3 reads CASSLSSGASTDTQYF. CDR3 nucleotides: TGTGCCAGCAGCCTTAGTAGCGGGGCTAGCACAGATACGCAGTATTTT.

This rearrangement joins TRBV20-1 to TRBJ2-5, with 9 bases matching TRBD2. V lost 1 base to trimming and J lost 4 bases; unmatched junction nucleotides: 7. This CDR3 has 15 amino acids. Germline V gene lookup returns CDR1 DFQATT and CDR2 SNEGSKA (reference sequence). CDR3 nucleotides: TGCAGTGCTAGAGGCCCGGCGGGAGGGTCAGAGACCCAGTACTTC. Protein sequence: CSARGPAGGSETQYF.

The sample holds a few counts of this clonotype. The chain's CDR3 is CASSFGGLETQYF. The CDR3 region has the DNA TGTGCCAGCAGTTTCGGGGGCTTGGAGACCCAGTACTTC. J is TRBJ2-5 and V is TRBV28; D may match TRBD1 or TRBD2 (6 bases each). This CDR3 has 13 amino acids. Between the trimmed V and J ends, which lost 3 bases and 5 bases, there was a span of 10 bases. The germline gives CDR1 MDHEN, CDR2 SYDVKM.

This clonotype occurred a few times. The chain combines TRBV7-8 with TRBJ2-1; D not certain. With 5 bases removed from V and 8 bases from J, the gap between germline ends came to 16 bases. Per the germline V gene, CDR1 is SGHVS and CDR2 is FQNEAQ. The CDR3 is 14 amino acids. CDR3 DNA: TGTGCCAGCAGCAAGACGGCCCGGGTTTATGAGCAGTTCTTC. It yields the protein CASSKTARVYEQFF.

In this sample, this clonotype turned up many times. V usage is TRBV20-1 and J usage is TRBJ2-3; perhaps TRBD1 as D (6 bases). Trimming removed 6 bases from V and 3 bases from J, with 13 bases in between. Germline V lookup: CDR1 DFQATT, CDR2 SNEGSKA (reference sequence). This CDR3 comprises 13 residues. The CDR3 coding sequence is TGCAGTGCCCCACTACAGGGTACAGATACGCAGTATTTT. Translated: CSAPLQGTDTQYF.

The chain combines TRBV27 with TRBJ1-2; maybe TRBD1 (5 bases). This CDR3 spans 16 amino acids. Trimming took 4 bases from V and 2 from J, leaving 17 bases between them. Germline loops: CDR1 MNHEY, CDR2 SMNVEV (reference sequence). The chain's CDR3 is CASSSFTPGRNYGYTF. The CDR3 bases are TGTGCCAGCAGTTCCTTCACGCCGGGACGGAACTATGGCTACACCTTC.

This clonotype has more than one count but fewer than ten. The rearrangement joins TRBV25-1 to TRBJ2-6; D uncertain. Between the trimmed V and J ends, which lost 7 bases and 4 bases, there was a span of 5 bases. This CDR3 is 12 amino acids long. The germline gives CDR1 MGHDK, CDR2 SYGVNS. The CDR3 DNA is TGTGCCAGCACCAGGGGGGCCAACGTCCTGACTTTC. Its protein is CASTRGANVLTF.

J is TRBJ2-1 and V is TRBV20-1; D gene uncertain. The V and J ends lost 1 base and 2 bases respectively, with 12 bases between them. The CDR3 runs 15 residues. The germline CDR1 and CDR2 sequences are DFQATT and SNEGSKA (reference sequence). CDR3 sequence reads: CSARGRAGTYNEQFF. The CDR3 DNA reads as TGCAGTGCTAGAGGTCGGGCAGGTACCTACAATGAGCAGTTCTTC.

This clonotype was recorded a few times. The J gene is TRBJ1-2, the V gene TRBV20-1; 9 bases line up with TRBD1. V trimming: 5 bases; J trimming: 5 bases; junction bases outside the gene matches: 12. The CDR3 sequence is 15 residues long. The germline CDR1 and CDR2 sequences are DFQATT and SNEGSKA (reference sequence). The CDR3 DNA sequence: TGCAGTGCTGACATACAGGGGGCGTTTGGGTATGGCTACACCTTC. Protein product: CSADIQGAFGYGYTF.

The genes are TRBV24-1 and TRBJ2-5, with D possibly TRBD2 on 6 matching bases. V was pared by 1 base and J by 2 bases, with 7 bases between. Per the germline V gene, CDR1 is KGHDR and CDR2 is SFDVKD. The CDR3 covers 14 residues. The CDR3 DNA follows: TGTGCCACCAGTGATTTCCGGGGGCAAGAGACCCAGTACTTC. Translating gives CATSDFRGQETQYF.

This clonotype was detected only a few times. The rearrangement joins TRBV10-3 to TRBJ2-3, with TRBD1 as a possible D gene (6 bases). The J call is uncertain, as TRBJ1-5 better fits the DNA end. The CDR3 extends over 15 amino acids. Looked up from germline, CDR1 is ENHRY and CDR2 is SYGVKD. The CDR3 region is CAISESGVRTDTQHF. In DNA, the CDR3 is TGTGCCATCAGTGAGTCTGGGGTACGGACAGATACGCAGCATTTT.

This clonotype was detected ten times or more. The chain carries TRBV7-2 and TRBJ2-4, with D tentatively TRBD1 or TRBD2 (6 bases each). This CDR3 has 15 amino acids. The ends were cut back, 3 bases at V and 0 bases at J, with 9 bases in the middle. Germline V gene data show CDR1 as SGHTA and CDR2 as FQGNSA. The DNA for the CDR3 is TGTGCCAGCAGCTTGGGGGGCCAAGCCAAAAACATTCAGTACTTC. Its protein product is CASSLGGQAKNIQYF.

This clonotype was seen a handful of times. The chain links TRBV7-2 to TRBJ2-5; D ambiguous. This CDR3 comprises 12 residues. The V end was cut by 1 base, the J end by 7 bases, with 7 bases between. Germline V gene sequence: CDR1 SGHTA, CDR2 FQGNSA. CDR3 in DNA: TGTGCCAGCAGCTTAGATAGCCGGACCCAGTACTTC. Translation gives CASSLDSRTQYF.

This clonotype turned up a few times. The chain couples TRBV9 to TRBJ2-5, with D perhaps assigned TRBD1 or TRBD2 (6 bases each). V lost 2 bases and J lost 0, with 17 bases in between. CDR3 length: 17 residues. In germline, CDR1 is SGDLS, CDR2 YYNGEE. This CDR3 is CASSVGGHPKYQETQYF. As DNA, the CDR3 is TGTGCCAGCAGCGTGGGGGGACACCCTAAGTACCAAGAGACCCAGTACTTC.